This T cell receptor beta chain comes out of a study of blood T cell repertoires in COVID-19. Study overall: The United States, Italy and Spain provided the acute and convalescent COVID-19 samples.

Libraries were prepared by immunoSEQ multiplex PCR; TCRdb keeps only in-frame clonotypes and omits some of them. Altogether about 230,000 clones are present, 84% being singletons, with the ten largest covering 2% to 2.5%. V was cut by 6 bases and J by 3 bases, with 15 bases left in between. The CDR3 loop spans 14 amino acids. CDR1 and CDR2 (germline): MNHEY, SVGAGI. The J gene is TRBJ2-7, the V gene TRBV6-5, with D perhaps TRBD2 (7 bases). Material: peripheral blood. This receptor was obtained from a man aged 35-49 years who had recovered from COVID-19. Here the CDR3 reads CASSMVGGVYEQYF. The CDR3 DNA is TGTGCCAGCAGCATGGTAGGGGGGGTCTACGAGCAGTACTTC.